This T cell receptor beta chain was sequenced for a study of Ad26.COV2.S vaccination and SARS-CoV-2 variants. Points from the study as a whole: In vaccinated individuals, spike-specific CD8+ and CD4+ T cell responses reportedly displayed substantial breadth. The TCR breadth and depth analyses may have produced an underestimate of total T cell responses.

Treatment denoted: 15 to 20 received Ad26.COV2.S at low or high dose, single or two shots; five or six received placebo; per-sample allocation not given. Each sample was drawn 63 days after the first injection (of vaccine or placebo). Based in Boston, the donor was an adult of 18-55 years. As concerns this clone: Antigen: not known.

The table came from immunoSEQ multiplex PCR; TCRdb's copy has only in-frame clones and leaves some out. This table has a few hundred thousand clones, approximately 83% appearing once. Unmatched junction bases numbered 4, after V lost 4 bases and J lost 4 bases. Germline assignment: CDR1 SQVTM and CDR2 ANQGSEA. This CDR3 contains 13 residues. This sample comprised peripheral blood, obtained in a trial of Ad26.COV2.S vaccine versus placebo. The chain has TRBV29-1 and TRBJ2-1; TRBD2 matches at 7 bases. The receptor was isolated from a person between 18 and 60 years old who received the Ad26.COV2.S COVID-19 vaccine or a placebo. CDR3 region: CSVAGGLYNEQFF. The CDR3, as DNA: TGCAGCGTTGCCGGGGGGTTGTACAATGAGCAGTTCTTC.